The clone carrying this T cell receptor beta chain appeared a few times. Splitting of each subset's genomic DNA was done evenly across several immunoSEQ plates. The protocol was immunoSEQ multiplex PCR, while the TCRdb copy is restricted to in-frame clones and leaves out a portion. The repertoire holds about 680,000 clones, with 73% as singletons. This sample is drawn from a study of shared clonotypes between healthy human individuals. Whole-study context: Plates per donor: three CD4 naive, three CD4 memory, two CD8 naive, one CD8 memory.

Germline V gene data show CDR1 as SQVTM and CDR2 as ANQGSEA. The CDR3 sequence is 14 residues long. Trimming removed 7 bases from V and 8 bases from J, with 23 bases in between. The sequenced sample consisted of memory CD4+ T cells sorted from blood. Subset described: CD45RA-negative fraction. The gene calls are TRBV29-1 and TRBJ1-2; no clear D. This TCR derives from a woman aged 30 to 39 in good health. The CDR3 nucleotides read TGCAGCGCCCTAACCGGAACCCCGAGAGGAGGCTACACCTTC. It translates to CSALTGTPRGGYTF.